A selection of T cell receptor beta chains follows, all from one sample in a study of CD8+CD57+ T cells in acquired aplastic anemia. TCRdb re-analysed the reads in MiXCR, keeping a single row per CDR3 protein. This table has 450,000 to 550,000 distinct CDR3 sequences, around a third appearing once. The sample comprised sorted CD4+, CD8+, or CD8+CD57+ T cells (not recorded which) from PBMCs. The receptors here all came from a human donor with aplastic anemia. The CDR3 runs from the conserved cysteine through the conserved F or W. A D gene is named only where the DNA matches it firmly. Only some rows state a clone size, as once, few, many or a class for expanded clones.

>TRBV7-4|TRBD1|TRBJ2-1|.
TGTGCCAGCTCATTTCCCACGGGACAGGGGTTGGATGAGCAGTTCTTC
CASSFPTGQGLDEQFF
>TRBV15|.|TRBJ1-2|.
TGTGCCACCGCTGGGGGCACAGGGAACTATGGCTACACCTTC
CATAGGTGNYGYTF
>TRBV7-2|.|TRBJ2-1|many
TGTGCCGTCCAGCGGCCAGGTTATGAGCAGTTCTTC
CAVQRPGYEQFF
>TRBV15|.|TRBJ2-3|many
TGTGCCACCAGCAGGAGTGGGCCGGGGGCAGATACGCAGTATTTT
CATSRSGPGADTQYF
>TRBV9|.|TRBJ1-1|.
TGTGCCAGCAGCGTAGCAGTCATGAACACTGAAGCTTTCTTT
CASSVAVMNTEAFF
>TRBV2|.|TRBJ1-1|.
TGTGCCAGCAGTTTAAGAGGGGCACCGGTGAACACTGAAGCTTTCTTT
CASSLRGAPVNTEAFF
>TRBV20-1|.|TRBJ1-1|.
TGCAGTGCTAGAGATCTCCAGGGTCGTTTCACTGAAGCTTTCTTT
CSARDLQGRFTEAFF
>TRBV3-1|TRBD2|TRBJ2-7|.
TGTGCCAGCAGCCCGAGTTCCCTAGCGGGGGTCGTCTCCTACGAGCAGTACTTC
CASSPSSLAGVVSYEQYF
>TRBV20-1|TRBD1|TRBJ1-1|many
TGCAGTGCTAGAACCAGGGGGGACGCTGAAGCTTTCTTT
CSARTRGDAEAFF
>TRBV25-1|.|TRBJ2-7|many
TGTGCCAGCAGTGAGGGACGTGGCCTCTCCTACGAGCAGTACTTC
CASSEGRGLSYEQYF
>TRBV19|.|TRBJ1-2|.
TGTGCCAGTAGTATTATGCCGAGCCCCATCTATGGCTACACCTTC
CASSIMPSPIYGYTF
>TRBV5-1|.|TRBJ2-2|.
TGCGCCAGCAGTCAAACTTGGGAGCTGTTTTTT
CASSQTWELFF
>TRBV20-1|TRBD1|TRBJ1-2|.
TGCAGTGCTACACGGACAGGGGCGCAACTGTATGGCTACACCTTC
CSATRTGAQLYGYTF
>TRBV5-4|.|TRBJ2-3|.
TGTGCCAGCAGCTTGCCCCCCCCGGTGAGCACAGATACGCAGTATTTT
CASSLPPPVSTDTQYF
>TRBV5-1|TRBD2|TRBJ2-3|many
TGCGCCAGCAGCGACTTAGCGGGAGACGTGAATACGCAGTATTTT
CASSDLAGDVNTQYF
>TRBV7-2|.|TRBJ1-1|.
TGTGCCAGCAGCTGGGGTCGGCTTGAAGCTTTCTTT
CASSWGRLEAFF
>TRBV30|.|TRBJ1-6|.
TGTGCCTGGAGTGTACTTCCGGACAAAGATTCACCCCTCCACTTT
CAWSVLPDKDSPLHF
>TRBV7-2|.|TRBJ1-1|few
TGCGCCAGCAGCCACCGTGAGGGTGAAGCTTTCTTT
CASSHREGEAFF
>TRBV25-1|.|TRBJ1-6|many
TGTGCCAGCAGTGAGGGACAACACTATAATTCACCCCTCCACTTT
CASSEGQHYNSPLHF
>TRBV12-3/TRBV12-4|.|TRBJ1-2|few
TGTGCCAGCAGTTTTCCGGGGAGCGGCTACACCTTC
CASSFPGSGYTF
>TRBV30|.|TRBJ1-1|.
TGTGCCTGGAGTGGCAGGCGGGGGACTGAAGCTTTCTTT
CAWSGRRGTEAFF
>TRBV2|.|TRBJ2-7|few
TGTGCCAGCAGTGGACGGACGGGGACCGAGCAGTACTTC
CASSGRTGTEQYF
>TRBV7-2|.|TRBJ2-5|many
TGTGCCAGCAGCTTAAAGGGGACCCAGTACTTC
CASSLKGTQYF
>TRBV10-1|.|TRBJ1-2|.
TGCGCCAGGGACGGACAGTGGAAAGACTATGGCTACACCTTC
CARDGQWKDYGYTF
>TRBV2|.|TRBJ2-5|many
TGTGCCAGCAGAGACAGAGAAGAGACCCAGTACTTC
CASRDREETQYF
>TRBV10-3|TRBD2|TRBJ2-2|few
TGTGCCAGCAGTGCGCTAGCGGGCGGGGAGCTGTTTTTT
CASSALAGGELFF
>TRBV3-1|.|TRBJ2-7|.
TGTGCCAGCAGCCAGCCGACTTCGAACGAGCAGTACTTC
CASSQPTSNEQYF
>TRBV6-1|.|TRBJ2-7|.
TGTGCCAGCCAGTCGGGCAGCTACGAGCAGTACTTC
CASQSGSYEQYF
>TRBV2|.|TRBJ1-1|few
TGTGCCAGCAGTGAAAGGCCCGGGGCCCCTGAAGCTTTCTTT
CASSERPGAPEAFF
>TRBV20-1|TRBD2|TRBJ2-7|many
TGCAGTGCGACTAGCGGGACAAGGTTCTACGAGCAGTACTTC
CSATSGTRFYEQYF
>TRBV9|.|TRBJ2-5|many
TGTGCCAGCAGCGTAACAGGCGAGACCCAGTACTTC
CASSVTGETQYF
>TRBV15|.|TRBJ1-5|.
TGTGCCACCAGCAGAGCAGGGGATGGCAATCAGCCCCAGCATTTT
CATSRAGDGNQPQHF
>TRBV7-6|TRBD2|TRBJ2-1|.
TGTGCTAGCAGCGGGAGGGCCGTTGAGCAGTTCTTC
CASSGRAVEQFF
>TRBV20-1|.|TRBJ1-3|few
TGCAGTGCGAACCGGGGTTCCTCTGGAAACACCATATATTTT
CSANRGSSGNTIYF
>TRBV19|.|TRBJ2-2|few
TGTGCCTGCGGGACACCTCCCACCGGGGAGCTGTTTTTT
CACGTPPTGELFF
>TRBV12-3/TRBV12-4|.|TRBJ1-6|few
TGTGCCAGCAGCTCAAGCGGAGGCGCAGAAAATTCACCCCTCCACTTT
CASSSSGGAENSPLHF
>TRBV6-1|TRBD2|TRBJ2-7|few
TGTGCCAGCACTAGCGGGGCCCAGGGGGAGCAGTACTTC
CASTSGAQGEQYF
>TRBV11-2|.|TRBJ1-1|.
TGTGCCAGCAGCTTAGAAGCTTTCATGAACACTGAAGCTTTCTTT
CASSLEAFMNTEAFF
>TRBV11-1|.|TRBJ2-3|.
TGTGCCAGCAGCTTAGCGGTCGGGACACACACAGATACGCAGTATTTT
CASSLAVGTHTDTQYF
>TRBV7-9|.|TRBJ1-6|many
TGTGCCAGCAGCTTAAGTGGGGCAAATAATTCACCCCTCCACTTT
CASSLSGANNSPLHF
>TRBV30|TRBD1|TRBJ1-1|.
TGTGCCTGGGGGGACAGGCTCACTGAAGCTTTCTTT
CAWGDRLTEAFF
>TRBV7-2|TRBD1|TRBJ2-7|many
TGTGCCAGCAGATTCGGACAGGGCAGCTCCTACGAGCAGTACTTC
CASRFGQGSSYEQYF